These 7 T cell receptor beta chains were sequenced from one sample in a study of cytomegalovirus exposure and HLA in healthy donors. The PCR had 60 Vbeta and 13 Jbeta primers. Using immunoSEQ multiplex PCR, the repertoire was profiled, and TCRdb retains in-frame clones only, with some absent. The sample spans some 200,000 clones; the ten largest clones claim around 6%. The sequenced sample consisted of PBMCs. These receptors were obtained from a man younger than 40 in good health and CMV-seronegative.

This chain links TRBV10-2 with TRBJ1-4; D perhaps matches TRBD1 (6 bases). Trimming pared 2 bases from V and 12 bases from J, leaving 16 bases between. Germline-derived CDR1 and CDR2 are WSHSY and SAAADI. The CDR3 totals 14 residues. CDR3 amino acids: CASSEGIQGWELFF. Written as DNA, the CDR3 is TGCGCCAGCAGTGAGGGGATACAGGGTTGGGAACTGTTTTTT.

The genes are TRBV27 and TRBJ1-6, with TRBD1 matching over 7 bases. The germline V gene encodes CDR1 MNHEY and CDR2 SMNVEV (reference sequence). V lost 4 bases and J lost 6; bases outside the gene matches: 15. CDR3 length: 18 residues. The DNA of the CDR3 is TGTGCCAGCAGTTCTTTTGTGTTTCGGGACAGAATTAATTCACCCCTCCACTTT. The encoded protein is CASSSFVFRDRINSPLHF.

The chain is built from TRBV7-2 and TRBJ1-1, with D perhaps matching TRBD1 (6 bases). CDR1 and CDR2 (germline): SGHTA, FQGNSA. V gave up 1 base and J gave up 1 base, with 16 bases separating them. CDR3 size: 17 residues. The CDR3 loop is CASSLGRWGGPNTEAFF. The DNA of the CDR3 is TGTGCCAGCAGCTTAGGACGATGGGGGGGCCCGAACACTGAAGCTTTCTTT. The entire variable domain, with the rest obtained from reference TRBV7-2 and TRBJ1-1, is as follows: GAGVSQSPSNKVTEKGKDVELRCDPISGHTALYWYRQSLGQGLEFLIYFQGNSAPDKSGLPSDRFSAERTGGSVSTLTIQRTQQEDSAVYLCASSLGRWGGPNTEAFFGQGTRLTVV.

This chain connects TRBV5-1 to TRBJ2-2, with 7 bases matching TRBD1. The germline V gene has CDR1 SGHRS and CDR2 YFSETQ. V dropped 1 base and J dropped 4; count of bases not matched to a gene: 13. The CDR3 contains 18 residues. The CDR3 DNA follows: TGCGCCAGCAGCTTGTCCGTTTTAGGGCCAGGGGGCACCGGGGAGCTGTTTTTT. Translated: CASSLSVLGPGGTGELFF. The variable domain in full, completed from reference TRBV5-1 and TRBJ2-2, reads KAGVTQTPRYLIKTRGQQVTLSCSPISGHRSVSWYQQTPGQGLQFLFEYFSETQRNKGNFPGRFSGRQFSNSRSEMNVSTLELGDSALYLCASSLSVLGPGGTGELFFGEGSRLTVL.

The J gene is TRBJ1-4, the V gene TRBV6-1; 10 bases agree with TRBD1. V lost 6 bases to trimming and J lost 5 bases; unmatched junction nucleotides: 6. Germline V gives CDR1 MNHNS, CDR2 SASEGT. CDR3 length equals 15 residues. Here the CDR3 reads CASSETGGWNEKLFF. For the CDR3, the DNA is TGTGCCAGCAGCGAGACAGGGGGCTGGAATGAAAAACTGTTTTTT.

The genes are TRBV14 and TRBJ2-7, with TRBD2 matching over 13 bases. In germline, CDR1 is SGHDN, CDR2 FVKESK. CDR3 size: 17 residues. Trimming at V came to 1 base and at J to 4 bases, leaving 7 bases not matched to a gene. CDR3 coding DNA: TGTGCCAGCAGCCAAGGGACTAGCGGGGGAGCGGCTTACGAGCAGTACTTC. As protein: CASSQGTSGGAAYEQYF.

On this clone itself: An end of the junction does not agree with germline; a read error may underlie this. The CDR3 spells CASSIDRERRRHF. CDR3 DNA: TGTGCCAGCAGCATAGACAGGGAACGTCGGAGACACTTC. The chain carries TRBV5-4 and TRBJ1-2, with 7 positions matching TRBD1. The CDR3 has 13 amino acids. Looked up from germline, CDR1 is SGHNT and CDR2 is YYREEE (reference sequence).